Below are 17 T cell receptor beta chains sequenced from a single sample in a study of T cell repertoires in ileal Crohn's disease. Clones were read by immunoSEQ multiplex PCR, and TCRdb kept only the in-frame ones, dropping some. The sample lists around 15,000 clones, 80% occurring once. The sequencing sample was made of ileal tissue. These receptors were taken from an adult with Crohn's disease.

This chain connects TRBV6-6 to TRBJ1-2, with 7 bases fitting TRBD1. This CDR3 spans 13 amino acids. Trimming removed 6 bases from V and 7 bases from J; junction bases left unmatched: 8. CDR1 is MNHNY, CDR2 SVGAGI, per germline (reference sequence). The CDR3: CASSLTGQGGYTF. CDR3 nucleotides: TGTGCCAGCAGCCTGACAGGGCAAGGTGGCTACACCTTC.

The V and J genes are TRBV27 and TRBJ2-2; TRBD1 might be the D (6 bases). The germline gives CDR1 MNHEY, CDR2 SMNVEV (reference sequence). V shed 6 bases and J shed 2 bases, with 10 bases lying between them. This CDR3 has 14 residues. In nucleotides, the CDR3 is TGTGCCAGCAGGACAGGAGTAAACACCGGGGAGCTGTTTTTT. Residues: CASRTGVNTGELFF.

The table lists this clone with a few counts. The V and J genes are TRBV2 and TRBJ1-3, with unresolved D. The CDR3 is 15 amino acids. Trimming took off 6 bases at V and 0 bases at J, with 12 bases between the two ends. CDR1 and CDR2 from the germline V gene are SNHLY and FYNNEI. The CDR3 reads CASSDTGISGNTIYF. The CDR3 DNA is TGTGCCAGCAGCGATACCGGGATCTCTGGAAACACCATATATTTT. Combining the CDR3 with reference TRBV2 and TRBJ1-3 gives the whole variable domain EPEVTQTPSHQVTQMGQEVILRCVPISNHLYFYWYRQILGQKVEFLVSFYNNEISEKSEIFDDQFSVERPDGSNFTLKIRSTKLEDSAMYFCASSDTGISGNTIYFGEGSWLTVV.

J is TRBJ1-1 and V is TRBV19; D might be TRBD1 (5 bases). Deletions cut 6 bases from V and 10 bases from J, with 18 bases between. Germline CDR1 is LNHDA and CDR2 is SQIVND (reference sequence). This CDR3 is built from 13 residues. The CDR3 coding sequence is TGTGCCAGTAGCACCGAGAGTCGGGGGGTAGCTTTCTTT. Its translation is CASSTESRGVAFF.

The chain is built from TRBV27 and TRBJ2-3, with a tentative D call TRBD2 (6 bases). Trimming pared 6 bases from V and 4 bases from J, leaving 11 bases between. CDR1 and CDR2 (germline): MNHEY, SMNVEV (reference sequence). This CDR3 is 13 amino acids long. As DNA, the CDR3 is TGTGCCAGCAGCCGGGGGTACCCAGATACGCAGTATTTT. This codes for CASSRGYPDTQYF.

The V and J genes are TRBV9 and TRBJ2-3, with D unclear. In germline, CDR1 is SGDLS, CDR2 YYNGEE. Deletions cut 4 bases from V and 5 bases from J, with 11 bases between. This CDR3 spans 13 amino acids. CDR3: CASSSGRGDTQYF. For the CDR3, the DNA is TGTGCCAGCAGCTCTGGTCGCGGAGATACGCAGTATTTT. Variable domain in full (rest from reference TRBV9 and TRBJ2-3): DSGVTQTPKHLITATGQRVTLRCSPRSGDLSVYWYQQSLDQGLQFLIQYYNGEERAKGNILERFSAQQFPDLHSELNLSSLELGDSALYFCASSSGRGDTQYFGPGTRLTVL.

V is TRBV5-1 and J is TRBJ1-2; D may be TRBD1 (6 bases). CDR3 size: 13 residues. CDR1 is SGHRS and CDR2 is YFSETQ in the germline V gene. Trimming shortened V by 0 bases and J by 3 bases, and 6 bases separated the two germline ends. Here the CDR3 DNA reads TGCGCCAGCAGCTTGGACAGGGACTATGGCTACACCTTC. This translates into CASSLDRDYGYTF.

This clone has a handful of counts. The chain employs TRBV27 and TRBJ1-3, with TRBD1 as a possible D gene (6 bases). V was cut by 2 bases and J by 0 bases, with 8 bases left in between. Germline CDR1 MNHEY, CDR2 SMNVEV (reference sequence). CDR3 size: 15 residues. The CDR3 loop is CASSLQGSSGNTIYF. The DNA for the CDR3 is TGTGCCAGCAGTTTACAGGGGAGCTCTGGAAACACCATATATTTT.

V gene TRBV5-4 combines with J gene TRBJ1-2; 7 bases are shared with TRBD1. V shed 2 bases, J shed 4 bases, and the junction held 5 bases outside the gene matches. The CDR3 length is 14 residues. Germline-derived CDR1 and CDR2 are SGHNT and YYREEE (reference sequence). CDR3 nucleotides: TGTGCCAGCAGCTTACAGGGGCTGGCCTATGGCTACACCTTC. Residues: CASSLQGLAYGYTF.

V usage is TRBV5-1 and J usage is TRBJ2-1; 13 bases are shared with TRBD2. Germline lookup yields CDR1 SGHRS and CDR2 YFSETQ. CDR3 length: 21 amino acids. After removal of 3 bases from V and 0 bases from J, the junction contained 15 bases not matched to a gene. The CDR3 DNA reads TGCGCCAGCAGCTGGGAGACCGGACTAGCGGGGGAGTCATTCTCCTACAATGAGCAGTTCTTC. Its protein is CASSWETGLAGESFSYNEQFF.

The chain joins TRBV19 to TRBJ1-1, with 11 bases that match TRBD1. The CDR3 has 15 amino acids. Germline V gene data show CDR1 as LNHDA and CDR2 as SQIVND (reference sequence). After removal of 6 bases from V and 5 bases from J, the junction contained 8 bases not matched to a gene. The CDR3 DNA reads TGTGCCAGTAGGAAGAAAGGGGACAGGGGGACTGAAGCTTTCTTT. Translation: CASRKKGDRGTEAFF.

This clone has more than one count but fewer than ten. The chain carries TRBV5-1 and TRBJ2-1, with D unclear. The V end lost 0 bases, the J end lost 0 bases, and 7 bases lay between the germline ends. The CDR3 totals 15 residues. The V gene's germline CDR1 is SGHRS and CDR2 YFSETQ. The CDR3 DNA is TGCGCCAGCAGCTTGGGCAGCGCCTCCTACAATGAGCAGTTCTTC. This codes for CASSLGSASYNEQFF.

V usage is TRBV25-1 and J usage is TRBJ1-2, with D unclear. Trimming shortened V by 2 bases and J by 8 bases, and 15 bases separated the two germline ends. CDR1 is MGHDK, CDR2 SYGVNS, per germline. This CDR3 has 14 amino acids. CDR3 nucleotides: TGTGCCAGCAGTGAACAGGATTCGGGGTGGGGCTACACCTTC. It codes for CASSEQDSGWGYTF.

The chain couples TRBV9 to TRBJ1-2; no firm D call. The CDR3 contains 14 residues. Trimming stripped 0 bases from V and 0 bases from J, with 6 bases between. The germline V gene encodes CDR1 SGDLS and CDR2 YYNGEE. In DNA form, the CDR3 reads TGTGCCAGCAGCGTAGAAGCGGCTAACTATGGCTACACCTTC. It specifies CASSVEAANYGYTF.

This clone was seen more than once but under ten times. The chain uses TRBV7-9 and TRBJ1-4; TRBD1 agrees at 9 bases. V shed 5 bases, J shed 8 bases, and the junction held 12 bases outside the gene matches. Germline V gene data show CDR1 as SEHNR and CDR2 as FQNEAQ (reference sequence). This CDR3 has 16 residues. The DNA for the CDR3 is TGTGCCAGCAGCCAGGCCGGGACAGGGTTTTTCGAAAAACTGTTTTTT. The encoded protein is CASSQAGTGFFEKLFF.

This chain links TRBV13 with TRBJ2-4; TRBD1 matches at 9 bases. CDR1 is PRHDT, CDR2 FYEKMQ, per germline (reference sequence). V trimming: 4 bases; J trimming: 8 bases; junction bases outside the gene matches: 6. This CDR3 comprises 14 residues. The CDR3 DNA is TGTGCCAGCAGCTCCCGACAGGGGGTGGACATTCAGTACTTC. This codes for CASSSRQGVDIQYF.

The rearrangement uses TRBV7-9 and TRBJ2-7; no firm D call. V lost 1 base and J 2 bases, leaving 9 bases between the germline ends. Looked up from germline, CDR1 is SEHNR and CDR2 is FQNEAQ (reference sequence). The CDR3 has 14 amino acids. CDR3 residues: CASSLGSEPYEQYV. The CDR3 region has the DNA TGTGCCAGCAGCTTAGGGTCGGAGCCCTACGAGCAGTACGTC.